The 21 T cell receptor beta chains below all came from one sample that was sequenced in a study of blood T cell repertoires in COVID-19 (TCRdb year 2020). The method was the immunoSEQ multiplex PCR assay. The table was pulled from immuneACCESS by TCRdb, which kept in-frame rearrangements only. Such tables lose some clones; where checked, under half of the loss comes from unresolved V genes, and the rest has no known cause. The sample profile shows roughly 99,000 clones; around 74% of them were found once. The ten largest clones add up to around a sixth of the sample. Sequencing was carried out using peripheral blood. These receptors originate from a woman over 75 with active or convalescent COVID-19.

V is TRBV15 and J is TRBJ2-2; D remains unclear. V was clipped by 4 bases and J by 4 bases, with 10 bases between them. This CDR3 comprises 14 residues. CDR1 and CDR2 from the germline V gene are LNHNV and YYDKDF (reference sequence). The CDR3 spells CATSMVRSTGELFF. CDR3 DNA: TGTGCCACCAGCATGGTCCGGAGCACCGGGGAGCTGTTTTTT.

The chain joins TRBV7-3 to TRBJ2-1; D is uncertain. V was clipped by 2 bases and J by 8 bases, with 10 bases between them. Germline values: CDR1 SGHTA, CDR2 FQGTGA. CDR3 length equals 13 residues. The CDR3 here is CASSLWSYDEQFF. Written as DNA, the CDR3 is TGTGCCAGCAGCTTATGGAGCTATGATGAGCAGTTCTTC. Complete variable domain (other parts from reference TRBV7-3 and TRBJ2-1): GAGVSQTPSNKVTEKGKYVELRCDPISGHTALYWYRQSLGQGPEFLIYFQGTGAADDSGLPNDRFFAVRPEGSVSTLKIQRTERGDSAVYLCASSLWSYDEQFFGPGTRLTVL.

This clone is a singleton in its sample. The gene calls are TRBV6-5 and TRBJ2-1; 14 nucleotides align to TRBD2. The germline V gene has CDR1 MNHEY and CDR2 SVGAGI. The trim removed 6 bases at V and 7 bases at J, leaving 8 bases unmatched. This CDR3 is 16 amino acids long. As DNA, the CDR3 is TGTGCCAGCAGCTACGGACTAGCGGGAGGTGAGAATGAGCAGTTCTTC. Protein: CASSYGLAGGENEQFF.

The rearrangement links TRBV29-1 to TRBJ2-7; a possible D gene is TRBD1 (5 bases). V lost 4 bases, J lost 3 bases, and 10 bases lay in between. Per germline, CDR1 SQVTM and CDR2 ANQGSEA. This CDR3 is built from 12 residues. Here the CDR3 reads CSVGSGLYEQYF. The CDR3 nucleotides are TGCAGCGTTGGTTCAGGGCTCTACGAGCAGTACTTC.

The J gene is TRBJ1-1, the V gene TRBV18; 7 bases map to TRBD1. The CDR3 has 14 amino acids. CDR1 is KGHSH and CDR2 is LQKENI in the germline V gene. Trimming removed 6 bases from V and 1 base from J; junction bases left unmatched: 5. In nucleotides, the CDR3 is TGTGCCAGCTCGTCCGGGACAGCGAACACTGAAGCTTTCTTT. This encodes CASSSGTANTEAFF.

This sequence joins TRBV18 and TRBJ1-5; no clear D. Germline values: CDR1 KGHSH, CDR2 LQKENI. The CDR3 totals 13 residues. V dropped 3 bases and J dropped 7 bases, with 10 bases sitting between them. The CDR3 sequence is CASSPVGEQPQHF. The CDR3 nucleotides read TGTGCCAGCTCACCCGTCGGGGAACAGCCCCAGCATTTT.

This chain connects TRBV4-2 to TRBJ2-1; the match to TRBD2 covers 14 bases. The CDR3 is made up of 18 amino acids. Germline V gene sequence: CDR1 LGHNA, CDR2 YNFKEQ. Trimming cost V 1 base and J 5 bases; bases outside gene matches: 7. CDR3 amino acids: CASSQGGTSGSWDNEQFF. The CDR3 DNA reads TGTGCCAGCAGCCAAGGGGGGACTAGCGGGAGTTGGGACAATGAGCAGTTCTTC.

Only a few counts were recorded for this clone. V gene TRBV7-9 combines with J gene TRBJ1-2; D is possibly TRBD1 (6 bases). The V end lost 4 bases, the J end lost 6 bases, and 9 bases lay between the germline ends. Germline CDR1 and CDR2: SEHNR and FQNEAQ (reference sequence). This CDR3 spans 12 amino acids. The CDR3 sequence is CASSSQGHGYTF. In DNA form, the CDR3 reads TGTGCCAGCAGCTCACAGGGTCATGGCTACACCTTC.

The V and J genes are TRBV7-8 and TRBJ2-7; tentative D call: TRBD2 (5 bases). The CDR3 is made up of 12 amino acids. V lost 6 bases and J lost 6, with 12 bases in between. Germline CDR1 reads SGHVS; CDR2 reads FQNEAQ. CDR3 DNA sequence: TGTGCCAGCAGTCAAGCCGGAGGCGAGCAGTACTTC. It is translated as CASSQAGGEQYF.

V gene TRBV19 combines with J gene TRBJ2-7; no reliable D call. The CDR3 consists of 12 residues. Trimming shortened V by 9 bases and J by 2 bases, and 11 bases separated the two germline ends. Germline V gene lookup returns CDR1 LNHDA and CDR2 SQIVND (reference sequence). This CDR3 reads CASSNQAYEQYF. In DNA form, the CDR3 reads TGTGCCAGCTCAAATCAGGCCTACGAGCAGTACTTC.

The V call is TRBV11-1, the J call TRBJ2-7, with 7 bases lining up with TRBD1. The length of the CDR3 is 13 residues. Germline loops: CDR1 SGHAT, CDR2 FQDESV (reference sequence). The J segment lost 2 bases and the V segment lost 8 bases, leaving 6 bases of the junction unmatched. The CDR3 reads CASRSQGAYEQYF. CDR3 nucleotides: TGTGCCAGCCGTTCTCAGGGGGCCTACGAGCAGTACTTC.

The rearrangement joins TRBV30 to TRBJ1-1; D may be TRBD1 (5 bases). With 4 bases removed from V and 7 bases from J, the gap between germline ends came to 13 bases. The CDR3 extends over 12 amino acids. Per germline, CDR1 GTSNPN and CDR2 SVGIG (reference sequence). CDR3 protein: CAWTGLGNEAFF. CDR3 DNA sequence: TGTGCCTGGACGGGACTTGGGAATGAAGCTTTCTTT.

This chain joins TRBV11-2 and TRBJ2-1; 9 nucleotides align to TRBD2. Germline-derived CDR1 and CDR2 are SGHAT and FQNNGV. J was trimmed by 9 bases and V by 5 bases; bases with no gene match: 11. The CDR3 is 15 amino acids. CDR3 sequence: CASSLAGQTVFEQFF. CDR3 in DNA: TGTGCCAGCAGCCTAGCGGGACAGACAGTCTTTGAGCAGTTCTTC.

The chain's CDR3 is CASSEVPTGFSNEQFF. The CDR3 coding sequence is TGTGCCAGCAGTGAAGTCCCGACAGGGTTTAGCAATGAGCAGTTCTTC. V usage is TRBV25-1 and J usage is TRBJ2-1, with 7 bases identical to TRBD1. With V trimmed by 2 bases and J by 6 bases, 10 bases remained unmatched. CDR1 MGHDK and CDR2 SYGVNS come from the germline V gene. The CDR3 runs to 16 residues.

The CDR3 region has the DNA TGTGCCAGCTCAAGGACCGGGGGACGCTCTGGAAACACCATATATTTT. Translating gives CASSRTGGRSGNTIYF. This chain uses TRBV18 with TRBJ1-3; TRBD1 might be the D (5 bases). Germline loops: CDR1 KGHSH, CDR2 LQKENI. This CDR3 is built from 16 residues. The V end was cut by 5 bases, the J end by 0 bases, with 14 bases between. The variable domain in full, with the rest retrieved from reference TRBV18 and TRBJ1-3, is NAGVMQNPRHLVRRRGQEARLRCSPMKGHSHVYWYRQLPEEGLKFMVYLQKENIIDESGMPKERFSAEFPKEGPSILRIQQVVRGDSAAYFCASSRTGGRSGNTIYFGEGSWLTVV.

The rearrangement links TRBV2 to TRBJ2-6; tentative D call: TRBD2 (6 bases). Per germline, CDR1 SNHLY and CDR2 FYNNEI. Trimming removed 5 bases at V and 2 bases at J, with 10 bases between. CDR3 length equals 15 residues. CDR3 nucleotide sequence: TGTGCCAGCAGTCGCAGGGAGGCTGGGGCCAACGTCCTGACTTTC. Its protein product is CASSRREAGANVLTF.

The chain has TRBV21-1 and TRBJ2-7; TRBD2, the D gene given by the table, was not confirmed from the DNA. TRBV21-1 is given as a pseudogene. CDR3 length: 17 amino acids. CDR3 DNA sequence: TGTGCCAGCAGCAAAGCGCTCGGCAGCGTAGATTCGAGTCAGCAGTACTTC. Protein product: CASSKALGSVDSSQQYF.

This clone was found a few times. The V call is TRBV21-1, the J call TRBJ2-7; the table assigns TRBD1, which was not confirmed against the DNA. TRBV21-1 counts as a pseudogene. The CDR3 runs to 13 residues. The CDR3 DNA reads TGTGCCAGCAGCCGACAGGGACGTTACGAGCAGTACTTC. Translation: CASSRQGRYEQYF.

The chain joins TRBV6-5 to TRBJ1-5; 7 nucleotides agree with TRBD1. This CDR3 is 13 amino acids long. The ends lost 10 bases at V and 4 bases at J; junction bases unmatched: 7. Germline V gene data show CDR1 as MNHEY and CDR2 as SVGAGI. The DNA of the CDR3 is TGTGCCACCACGAGGGGGCATAATCAGCCCCAGCATTTT. Translated, it gives CATTRGHNQPQHF.

The J gene is TRBJ2-3, the V gene TRBV12-5; D might be TRBD1 (6 bases). The germline CDR1 and CDR2 sequences are LGHNT and FRNRAP. Trimming left V 6 bases short and J 2 bases short, with 12 bases between. The CDR3 has 14 residues. The CDR3 protein is CASGMDRPTDTQYF. The CDR3 DNA follows: TGTGCTAGTGGAATGGACAGACCCACAGATACGCAGTATTTT.

The genes are TRBV5-1 and TRBJ2-1; TRBD2 agrees at 9 bases. The germline V gene encodes CDR1 SGHRS and CDR2 YFSETQ. V shed 0 bases, J shed 13 bases, and the junction held 14 bases outside the gene matches. CDR3 length equals 16 residues. The CDR3 spells CASSLVGLALGGDQFF. CDR3 in DNA: TGCGCCAGCAGCTTGGTTGGACTAGCGCTAGGGGGGGACCAGTTCTTC.